Listed below are T cell receptor beta chains from one sample, sequenced in a study of molecular identifiers for immune sequencing clone quantification. Using its own MiXCR run on the PCR reads, TCRdb lists one record per CDR3 protein. Seen here are more than 300,000 distinct CDR3 sequences, 20% to 25% observed once, and the top ten hold 0.75% to 0.85%. Sequenced input: naive CD8+ T cells from blood, with Jurkat cell RNA spiked in. The receptors were gathered from a human donor in good health. Some libraries in this study had Jurkat cell RNA spiked in. The CDR3 runs from the conserved cysteine through the conserved F or W. The D gene is left open where the match is weak. Size values are once, few and many counts, or a class for expanded clones, and some rows have none.

>14|TRBJ2-2|TRBD2|many|TRBV12-3/TRBV12-4
TGTGCCCTTGGGACTAGCGGGTCTACCGGGGAGCTGTTTTTT
CALGTSGSTGELFF
>16|TRBJ2-3|.|.|TRBV4-3
TGCGCCAGCAGCCAAGAAGAGGGCATGGACACAGATACGCAGTATTTT
CASSQEEGMDTDTQYF
>15|TRBJ1-2|.|few|TRBV11-2
TGTGCCAGCAGCTTAGATCGACTGACACCCCATGGCTACACCTTC
CASSLDRLTPHGYTF
>13|TRBJ2-7|.|many|TRBV6-6
TGTGCCAGCGAGGGGGGGGACGAGTACGAGCAGTACTTC
CASEGGDEYEQYF
>12|TRBJ2-2|.|.|TRBV7-3
TGTGCCAGCAGCTTGATCAACGGGGAGCTGTTTTTT
CASSLINGELFF
>15|TRBJ2-7|.|few|TRBV29-1
TGCAGCGTTGTTGTGGTCGGGCAGGGGTCCTACGAGCAGTACTTC
CSVVVVGQGSYEQYF
>14|TRBJ1-1|TRBD1|many|TRBV27
TGTGCCAGCAGTATACAGGGGATGAACACTGAAGCTTTCTTT
CASSIQGMNTEAFF
>12|TRBJ2-7|.|many|TRBV6-5
TGTGCCAGCAGTCCCGGAGTGGACGAGCAGTACTTC
CASSPGVDEQYF
>14|TRBJ2-4|TRBD2|many|TRBV6-5
TGTGCCAGCAGTCCAGGGACTAGCGGGAACATTCAGTACTTC
CASSPGTSGNIQYF
>17|TRBJ2-2|TRBD2|few|TRBV7-9
TGTGCCAGCAGCTCGCGGTCAGCGGGGGGGATCTCCGGGGAGCTGTTTTTT
CASSSRSAGGISGELFF
>15|TRBJ2-1|.|once|TRBV4-3
TGCGCCAGCAGCCATACCGGGAGCTCCTACAATGAGCAGTCCTTC
CASSHTGSSYNEQSF
>12|TRBJ2-2|.|many|TRBV15
TGTGCCACCGCCCAGGGAACCGGGGAGCTGTTTTTT
CATAQGTGELFF
>17|TRBJ2-1|TRBD2|.|TRBV4-3
TGCGCCAGCAGCCAGGGTATAGCGGGGGGGTCCTACAATGAGCAGTTCTTC
CASSQGIAGGSYNEQFF
>15|TRBJ2-7|TRBD2|.|TRBV18
TGTGCCAGCTCACCTGACGGCGGGGGGCCCTACGAGCAGTACTTC
CASSPDGGGPYEQYF
>13|TRBJ2-5|.|many|TRBV6-2/TRBV6-3
TGTGCCAGCAGTGGAGCGTACCAAGAGACCCAGTACTTC
CASSGAYQETQYF
>13|TRBJ1-1|.|many|TRBV27
TGTGCCAGCAGTTGGGCAGCCAACACTGAAGCTTTCTTT
CASSWAANTEAFF
>18|TRBJ1-2|.|many|TRBV4-3
TGCGCCAGCAGCCAAGATCAGAACGGACCGGGACTTAGCTATGGCTACACCTTC
CASSQDQNGPGLSYGYTF
>11|TRBJ1-2|.|many|TRBV20-1
TGCAGTGCTAGATCTAACTATGGCTACACCTTC
CSARSNYGYTF
>14|TRBJ1-5|.|many|TRBV12-3/TRBV12-4
TGTGCCAGCAGCCCCACAGAGGGAGTTCAGCCCCAGCATTTT
CASSPTEGVQPQHF
>14|TRBJ2-1|.|.|TRBV19
TGTGCCAGTAGTTGGGTCTCGTACCCCCGAATAAAGTTCTTC
CASSWVSYPRIKFF
>14|TRBJ2-2|TRBD1|.|TRBV28
TGTGCCAGCAAGATACAGGGGGACACCGGGGAGCTGTTTTTT
CASKIQGDTGELFF
>14|TRBJ2-3|TRBD2|few|TRBV27
TGTGCCAGCAGTCCCGGACTAGCTCTAGATACGCAGTATTTT
CASSPGLALDTQYF
>14|TRBJ1-6|.|few|TRBV12-3/TRBV12-4
TGTGCCAGCACCTTGGGGGGCTATAATTCACCCCTCCACTTT
CASTLGGYNSPLHF
>15|TRBJ1-2|.|many|TRBV5-1
TGCGCCAGCAGGGTTGAACCCCCTGCGGACTATGGCTACACCTTC
CASRVEPPADYGYTF
>15|TRBJ1-3|.|few|TRBV7-9
TGTGCCAGCAGCTCATCAGGGTTCTCTGGAAACACCATATATTTT
CASSSSGFSGNTIYF
>18|TRBJ2-3|.|few|TRBV4-1
TGCGCCAGCAGCCAAGGATGGCCGGCGGGGGCAAGCACAGATACGCAGTATTTT
CASSQGWPAGASTDTQYF
>11|TRBJ1-3|.|many|TRBV6-1
TGTGCCAGCAGTGAAAATCCCCCCATATATTTT
CASSENPPIYF
>12|TRBJ2-7|.|.|TRBV6-6
TGTGCCAGCGGTTACTCGGGCCCCGAGCAGTACTTC
CASGYSGPEQYF
>15|TRBJ1-1|.|many|TRBV19
TGTGCCAGTCGCCTCGGGACTAGGGGTGACACTGAAGCTTTCTTT
CASRLGTRGDTEAFF